Presented here are 32 T cell receptor beta chains from one specimen sequenced in a study of cytomegalovirus exposure and HLA in healthy donors. 13 Jbeta primers and 60 Vbeta primers were used for the PCR. Produced via immunoSEQ multiplex PCR; TCRdb's table is partial and in-frame only. This sample yields over 120,000 clones, of which approximately 82% are seen a single time; roughly 10% belongs to the top ten. Sequenced material: PBMCs. Receptors originate from a woman aged 55-69 years in good health and CMV-seropositive.

Comment on this clone: This specimen includes other DNA sequences encoding the same CDR3. The V and J genes are TRBV2 and TRBJ2-7, with TRBD2 matching over 10 bases. The CDR3 is 14 residues long. Trimming removed 6 bases from V and 4 bases from J; junction bases left unmatched: 6. Germline V gene data show CDR1 as SNHLY and CDR2 as FYNNEI. CDR3 in amino acids: CASSPSGSGYEQYF. The CDR3 nucleotides read TGTGCCAGCAGCCCTAGCGGGAGCGGGTACGAGCAGTACTTC.

This chain joins TRBV7-9 and TRBJ1-2; TRBD1 matches 10 bases. Germline values: CDR1 SEHNR, CDR2 FQNEAQ (reference sequence). The V and J ends lost 1 base and 6 bases, in that order; junction bases with no gene match: 2. This CDR3 contains 14 residues. CDR3 nucleotide sequence: TGTGCCAGCAGCTTAGAGGGACAGGGGAATGGCTACACCTTC. Residues: CASSLEGQGNGYTF.

The rearrangement joins TRBV19 to TRBJ1-1; TRBD1 might be the D (6 bases). Germline CDR1 is LNHDA and CDR2 is SQIVND (reference sequence). The ends were cut back, 2 bases at V and 6 bases at J, with 13 bases in the middle. This CDR3 has 14 amino acids. The CDR3 is CASSISGGAAEAFF. For the CDR3, the DNA is TGTGCCAGTAGTATATCGGGGGGCGCAGCTGAAGCTTTCTTT.

For this clone: Relative to the germline gene, one junction end is altered; a read error may explain this. CDR3: CASKGLAADNVQFF. CDR3 sequence (DNA): TGTGCCAGTAAAGGGCTAGCGGCTGACAATGTGCAGTTCTTC. The V and J genes are TRBV19 and TRBJ2-1, with TRBD2 matching 7 bases. In germline, CDR1 is LNHDA, CDR2 SQIVND (reference sequence). The CDR3 has 14 residues.

The CDR3 region has the DNA TGTGCCAGCAGCCAAACAGGGCCCCCAATCACAGATACGCAGTATTTT. Translating it yields CASSQTGPPITDTQYF. The chain uses TRBV4-2 and TRBJ2-3, with a weak D call TRBD1 (6 bases). There are 16 residues in the CDR3. Trimming left V 2 bases short and J 2 bases short, with 14 bases between. CDR1 and CDR2 from the germline V gene are LGHNA and YNFKEQ.

This chain uses TRBV5-1 with TRBJ2-3, with a tentative D call TRBD2 (5 bases). This CDR3 is 16 amino acids long. V lost 0 bases to trimming and J lost 2 bases, with 13 bases between them. Per the germline V gene, CDR1 is SGHRS and CDR2 is YFSETQ. CDR3: CASSLAGSANTDTQYF. For the CDR3, the DNA is TGCGCCAGCAGCTTGGCTGGTAGCGCCAACACAGATACGCAGTATTTT.

The chain combines TRBV2 with TRBJ2-1; 10 bases agree with TRBD1. There are 15 residues in the CDR3. CDR1 is SNHLY and CDR2 is FYNNEI in the germline V gene. The V segment lost 3 bases and the J segment 4 bases; nucleotides outside the gene matches: 3. CDR3: CASSDQGQGYNEQFF. The CDR3 nucleotides are TGTGCCAGCAGTGATCAGGGACAGGGGTACAATGAGCAGTTCTTC. Full variable domain (rest looked up from reference TRBV2 and TRBJ2-1): EPEVTQTPSHQVTQMGQEVILRCVPISNHLYFYWYRQILGQKVEFLVSFYNNEISEKSEIFDDQFSVERPDGSNFTLKIRSTKLEDSAMYFCASSDQGQGYNEQFFGPGTRLTVL.

The V call is TRBV13, the J call TRBJ2-5; D possibly corresponds to TRBD1 (6 bases). V lost 4 bases and J 4 bases, leaving 13 bases between the germline ends. The CDR3 is 14 amino acids. Germline-derived CDR1 and CDR2 are PRHDT and FYEKMQ (reference sequence). CDR3 sequence (DNA): TGTGCCAGCAGCTCACAGGGTGATAGAGAGACCCAGTACTTC. It yields the protein CASSSQGDRETQYF.

This clone was observed a few times. In DNA form, the CDR3 reads TGTGCCACCAGCAGAGCTCGGGCTAGCGGGAGAGAGACCCAGTACTTC. It translates to CATSRARASGRETQYF. V gene TRBV15 combines with J gene TRBJ2-5, with 10 bases identical to TRBD2. V shed 1 base, J shed 4 bases, and the junction held 6 bases outside the gene matches. The CDR3 is 16 amino acids. CDR1 is LNHNV, CDR2 YYDKDF, per germline (reference sequence). Full variable domain (rest looked up from reference TRBV15 and TRBJ2-5): DAMVIQNPRYQVTQFGKPVTLSCSQTLNHNVMYWYQQKSSQAPKLLFHYYDKDFNNEADTPDNFQSRRPNTSFCFLDIRSPGLGDTAMYLCATSRARASGRETQYFGPGTRLLVL.

The genes are TRBV30 and TRBJ2-7, with no clear D. The CDR3 has 12 residues. The germline CDR1 and CDR2 sequences are GTSNPN and SVGIG (reference sequence). V was cut by 3 bases and J by 4 bases, with 10 bases left in between. This CDR3 reads CAWSSLRYEQYF. The CDR3 DNA reads as TGTGCCTGGAGCTCTTTACGGTACGAGCAGTACTTC.

The rearrangement joins TRBV27 to TRBJ1-2, with a possible D match to TRBD1 (6 bases). Germline CDR1 and CDR2: MNHEY and SMNVEV (reference sequence). V was trimmed by 1 base and J by 6 bases, leaving 12 bases between them. The CDR3 has 14 amino acids. CDR3 sequence (DNA): TGTGCCAGCAGTTTATGGGGGGGGGCGAATGGCTACACCTTC. It specifies CASSLWGGANGYTF.

The V call is TRBV6-6, the J call TRBJ1-2, with D possibly being TRBD1 (5 bases). V was pared by 6 bases and J by 4 bases, with 15 bases between. Germline V gives CDR1 MNHNY, CDR2 SVGAGI (reference sequence). This CDR3 spans 14 amino acids. CDR3 nucleotide sequence: TGTGCCAGCAGCCAGGGTAACAGTCCCTATGGCTACACCTTC. Its translation is CASSQGNSPYGYTF.

This clone was seen a single time. V usage is TRBV2 and J usage is TRBJ2-2, with D tentatively TRBD2 (6 bases). Germline lookup yields CDR1 SNHLY and CDR2 FYNNEI. This CDR3 region has 15 residues. V lost 1 base and J lost 5, with 11 bases in between. The CDR3 reads CASSEEGLRTGELFF. The CDR3 DNA reads TGTGCCAGCAGTGAAGAGGGACTTAGGACCGGGGAGCTGTTTTTT.

The chain carries TRBV5-4 and TRBJ2-1; the match to TRBD1 covers 9 bases. The CDR3 covers 15 residues. The germline gives CDR1 SGHNT, CDR2 YYREEE (reference sequence). V was pared by 4 bases and J by 2 bases, with 4 bases of the junction left unmatched. CDR3: CASSRTGEPYNEQFF. CDR3 coding DNA: TGTGCCAGCAGCAGGACAGGGGAGCCCTACAATGAGCAGTTCTTC. Variable domain in full (rest from reference TRBV5-4 and TRBJ2-1): ETGVTQSPTHLIKTRGQQVTLRCSSQSGHNTVSWYQQALGQGPQFIFQYYREEENGRGNFPPRFSGLQFPNYSSELNVNALELDDSALYLCASSRTGEPYNEQFFGPGTRLTVL.

The table lists this clone with a count of one. CDR3 in DNA: TGTGCCACCAGCAGAGATCTTGAGCAGCCCCAGCATTTT. This gives the protein CATSRDLEQPQHF. The V call is TRBV15, the J call TRBJ1-5, with D uncertain. From germline, CDR1 is LNHNV and CDR2 YYDKDF (reference sequence). V dropped 0 bases and J dropped 7 bases, with 7 bases sitting between them. The CDR3 has 13 amino acids. The full variable domain, completed using reference TRBV15 and TRBJ1-5, is DAMVIQNPRYQVTQFGKPVTLSCSQTLNHNVMYWYQQKSSQAPKLLFHYYDKDFNNEADTPDNFQSRRPNTSFCFLDIRSPGLGDTAMYLCATSRDLEQPQHFGDGTRLSIL.

The chain couples TRBV4-1 to TRBJ1-2; 7 bases are a match to TRBD1. The CDR3 sequence is 13 residues long. The V gene end was trimmed by 4 bases and the J gene end by 3 bases; junction bases not matched to a gene: 2. CDR1 and CDR2 from the germline V gene are MGHRA and YSYEKL. The CDR3 region has the DNA TGCGCCAGCAGCCGACAGGGAGACTATGGCTACACCTTC. This encodes CASSRQGDYGYTF.

As for this clone: An end of the junction differs from the germline gene, which may be a read error. The chain recombines TRBV11-1 with TRBJ2-2; no clear D gene. This CDR3 is built from 13 residues. Per germline, CDR1 SGHAT and CDR2 FQDESV (reference sequence). Here the CDR3 DNA reads TGTGCCAGCAGCCCCCAGAACCCCGGGGAGCTGTTTTTT. Protein: CASSPQNPGELFF.

The chain's CDR3 is CASIGGQGANGYTF. As DNA, the CDR3 is TGTGCCAGCATTGGGGGACAGGGGGCGAATGGCTACACCTTC. The chain employs TRBV25-1 and TRBJ1-2, with 12 positions matching TRBD1. Trimming cost V 7 bases and J 6 bases; bases outside gene matches: 6. The CDR3 runs 14 residues. Germline V gene lookup returns CDR1 MGHDK and CDR2 SYGVNS.

The count of this clone is one. This chain joins TRBV5-1 and TRBJ2-2; perhaps TRBD2 as D (5 bases). This CDR3 is 13 amino acids long. The V end was cut by 4 bases, the J end by 8 bases, with 12 bases between. Germline CDR1 reads SGHRS; CDR2 reads YFSETQ. For the CDR3, the DNA is TGCGCCAGCAGCCCGAGCGGACCTGGGGAGCTGTTTTTT. It encodes CASSPSGPGELFF.

The CDR3 here is CASSRGQTSGELFF. In DNA, the CDR3 is TGTGCCAGTAGCCGCGGACAGACCTCCGGGGAGCTGTTTTTT. The V call is TRBV19, the J call TRBJ2-2; D perhaps matches TRBD1 (6 bases). CDR1 is LNHDA, CDR2 SQIVND, per germline (reference sequence). The CDR3 is 14 amino acids. V was pared by 6 bases and J by 6 bases, with 14 bases between.

The J gene is TRBJ2-3, the V gene TRBV2, with 9 bases identical to TRBD2. The CDR3 consists of 19 residues. The germline gives CDR1 SNHLY, CDR2 FYNNEI. The junction had 17 bases not matched to a gene; V was cut back by 7 bases and J by 0 bases. The CDR3 region has the DNA TGTGCCAGCACCCGAAGGCCCTCTAGCGGGATCGAGAGCACAGATACGCAGTATTTT. Amino acid sequence: CASTRRPSSGIESTDTQYF. Supplemented by reference TRBV2 and TRBJ2-3, the full variable domain reads EPEVTQTPSHQVTQMGQEVILRCVPISNHLYFYWYRQILGQKVEFLVSFYNNEISEKSEIFDDQFSVERPDGSNFTLKIRSTKLEDSAMYFCASTRRPSSGIESTDTQYFGPGTRLTVL.

V and J are TRBV7-3 and TRBJ2-1; the D gene is possibly TRBD2 (6 bases). Germline V gene data show CDR1 as SGHTA and CDR2 as FQGTGA. The CDR3 extends over 15 amino acids. V was cut by 5 bases and J by 9 bases, with 20 bases left in between. The CDR3 loop is CASSPGRDWGGEQFF. DNA for the CDR3: TGTGCCAGCAGCCCGGGCCGGGACTGGGGTGGTGAGCAGTTCTTC.

This clone was detected a few times. The gene calls are TRBV7-9 and TRBJ2-2, with D possibly matching TRBD2 (6 bases). V lost 3 bases and J lost 0, with 14 bases in between. This CDR3 comprises 17 residues. Germline CDR1 and CDR2: SEHNR and FQNEAQ (reference sequence). The CDR3 is CASSLRGGTSNTGELFF. The CDR3, as DNA: TGTGCCAGCAGCTTGCGTGGCGGGACGTCGAACACCGGGGAGCTGTTTTTT. The full variable domain, with the rest looked up from reference TRBV7-9 and TRBJ2-2, is DTGVSQNPRHKITKRGQNVTFRCDPISEHNRLYWYRQTLGQGPEFLTYFQNEAQLEKSRLLSDRFSAERPKGSFSTLEIQRTEQGDSAMYLCASSLRGGTSNTGELFFGEGSRLTVL.

The J gene is TRBJ2-7, the V gene TRBV19; 7 nucleotides line up with TRBD1. The junction had 7 bases not matched to a gene; V was cut back by 3 bases and J by 2 bases. CDR1 and CDR2 from the germline V gene are LNHDA and SQIVND (reference sequence). The length of the CDR3 is 15 residues. In nucleotides, the CDR3 is TGTGCCAGTAGTATCTTTACAGGGGCAACCTACGAGCAGTACTTC. It specifies CASSIFTGATYEQYF.

The chain has TRBV5-4 and TRBJ2-2, with 8 bases that match TRBD2. Germline values: CDR1 SGHNT, CDR2 YYREEE (reference sequence). This CDR3 region has 17 residues. With V trimmed by 0 bases and J by 4 bases, 8 bases remained unmatched. CDR3 DNA sequence: TGTGCCAGCAGCTTGGCCGCCGGGACTAGATTCACCGGGGAGCTGTTTTTT. Translated, it gives CASSLAAGTRFTGELFF. The full variable domain, its missing parts supplied by reference TRBV5-4 and TRBJ2-2, is ETGVTQSPTHLIKTRGQQVTLRCSSQSGHNTVSWYQQALGQGPQFIFQYYREEENGRGNFPPRFSGLQFPNYSSELNVNALELDDSALYLCASSLAAGTRFTGELFFGEGSRLTVL.

The count of this clone is one. This CDR3 reads CASSPLIRDRDTKLFF. CDR3 DNA sequence: TGCGCCAGCAGCCCCCTGATAAGGGACAGGGACACGAAACTGTTTTTT. This sequence joins TRBV4-1 and TRBJ1-4; TRBD1 matches at 9 bases. This CDR3 has 16 amino acids. The germline CDR1 and CDR2 sequences are MGHRA and YSYEKL. With V trimmed by 4 bases and J by 11 bases, 14 bases remained unmatched.

The CDR3 sequence: CASTAFLGGHQPQHF. The DNA of the CDR3 is TGTGCCAGTACCGCCTTTCTCGGGGGGCATCAGCCCCAGCATTTT. This sequence joins TRBV19 and TRBJ1-5; possible D gene TRBD1, 6 bases. Per germline, CDR1 LNHDA and CDR2 SQIVND (reference sequence). This CDR3 region has 15 residues. Trimming removed 7 bases from V and 5 bases from J, with 18 bases in between.

The rearrangement links TRBV14 to TRBJ2-7; a possible D gene is TRBD2 (6 bases). The germline V gene encodes CDR1 SGHDN and CDR2 FVKESK. The CDR3 covers 12 residues. Trimming cost V 1 base and J 5 bases, with 6 bases left between them. The CDR3 protein is CASSQGGDEQYF. CDR3 DNA sequence: TGTGCCAGCAGCCAAGGGGGGGACGAGCAGTACTTC. The whole variable domain, remainder taken from reference TRBV14 and TRBJ2-7, is EAGVTQFPSHSVIEKGQTVTLRCDPISGHDNLYWYRRVMGKEIKFLLHFVKESKQDESGMPNNRFLAERTGGTYSTLKVQPAELEDSGVYFCASSQGGDEQYFGPGTRLTVT.

The rearrangement joins TRBV7-2 to TRBJ2-6; D is ambiguous. V was shortened by 6 bases and J by 1 base, with 10 bases between the two germline ends. Germline assignment: CDR1 SGHTA and CDR2 FQGNSA. CDR3 size: 15 residues. This CDR3 reads CASRPGWSGANVLTF. The CDR3 DNA is TGTGCCAGCAGACCCGGTTGGTCTGGGGCCAACGTCCTGACTTTC.

V is TRBV18 and J is TRBJ2-3; D gene uncertain. The CDR3 runs 13 residues. CDR1 is KGHSH and CDR2 is LQKENI in the germline V gene. The V end was cut by 3 bases, the J end by 4 bases, with 8 bases between. CDR3 region: CASSPDRADTQYF. In DNA form, the CDR3 reads TGTGCCAGCTCACCCGACCGGGCAGATACGCAGTATTTT.

This chain joins TRBV19 and TRBJ1-5; possible D gene TRBD1, 6 bases. CDR3 length equals 15 residues. Germline-derived CDR1 and CDR2 are LNHDA and SQIVND (reference sequence). The ends were cut back, 7 bases at V and 2 bases at J, with 15 bases in the middle. The CDR3 DNA reads TGTGCCAGTAAGTTGGGGGCTTTCGGCAATCAGCCCCAGCATTTT. Translation gives CASKLGAFGNQPQHF.

This rearrangement joins TRBV7-9 to TRBJ2-7; D remains ambiguous. The germline V gene encodes CDR1 SEHNR and CDR2 FQNEAQ (reference sequence). CDR3 length: 15 residues. The germline V and J ends were trimmed by 0 bases and 0 bases, with 9 bases remaining between them. CDR3 DNA: TGTGCCAGCAGCTTAGCGCCGGGTCCCTCCTACGAGCAGTACTTC. It yields the protein CASSLAPGPSYEQYF.